The clone carrying this TCR beta chain has a handful of counts. V was pared by 0 bases and J by 4 bases, with 10 bases between. CDR1 is SGHVS and CDR2 is FNYEAQ in the germline V gene. The length of the CDR3 is 15 residues. TCRdb called the RT-PCR reads again in MiXCR, with one record for every CDR3 protein. The table records more than 600,000 distinct CDR3 sequences, 14% of them present only once. This clonotype was sampled from a female donor in good health, serving as a healthy control. The sequenced sample consisted of memory CD4+ T cells from blood. The gene calls are TRBV7-6 and TRBJ1-3; D ambiguous. As DNA, the CDR3 is TGTGCCAGCAGCTTAGCTGGGGTCGGCGGAAACACCATATATTTT. This sequence encodes CASSLAGVGGNTIYF.